This T cell receptor (beta chain) originates from a study of response to subunit inactivated influenza vaccine. As regards this clonotype: Antigen unknown.

Overall study results and limits: A suggestion made by the authors is that each seasonal influenza vaccination recruits few new T cells.

Looked up from germline, CDR1 is WSHSY and CDR2 is SAAADI. The CDR3 runs to 11 residues. Deletions cut 10 bases from V and 7 bases from J, with 11 bases between. TCRdb processed the RT-PCR reads anew with MiXCR; each CDR3 protein has one entry. The sample comprises roughly 150,000 distinct CDR3 sequences, about a tenth of which are singletons, and approximately 13% rests with the top ten. This chain uses TRBV10-2 with TRBJ2-4; TRBD1 is a possible D gene (6 bases). The material was non-naive T cells sorted from PBMCs, obtained roughly 48 days after vaccination. The source of this sequence is a man in his forties or fifties who received an inactivated influenza vaccine. The CDR3 spells CATLTGNIQYF. CDR3 coding DNA: TGCGCCACCCTTACAGGGAACATTCAGTACTTC.